This T cell receptor beta chain was documented in a study of T cells in pancreatic ductal adenocarcinoma. Germline V gene lookup returns CDR1 MNHNY and CDR2 SVGAGI (reference sequence). Trimming took 7 bases from V and 3 from J; bases not matched to a gene: 4. The CDR3 is made up of 14 amino acids. Study results and caveats: Results skew toward the minority of patients with early-stage disease. Enrichment of CD45RO+ effector over naive T cells in tumors may bias clonality. Unique clonotypes were roughly 8-fold more numerous in blood than in tumor. Tumor and blood clonality did not differ significantly, about 0.1 versus 0.07.

No neoadjuvant therapy was given to the selected pancreatic ductal adenocarcinoma patients before their surgery. The table came from immunoSEQ multiplex PCR; TCRdb's copy has only in-frame clones and leaves some out. The data hold around 100,000 clones, with nearly 95% observed a single time. Worth noting for this clone: Its matching antigen is unknown.

This clonotype originated in a human donor with pancreatic ductal adenocarcinoma. The sample comprised PBMCs. The chain joins TRBV6-6 to TRBJ2-3; the match to TRBD1 covers 10 bases. The CDR3 is CASIPGQGTDTQYF. CDR3 DNA: TGTGCCAGCATTCCGGGACAGGGGACAGATACGCAGTATTTT.